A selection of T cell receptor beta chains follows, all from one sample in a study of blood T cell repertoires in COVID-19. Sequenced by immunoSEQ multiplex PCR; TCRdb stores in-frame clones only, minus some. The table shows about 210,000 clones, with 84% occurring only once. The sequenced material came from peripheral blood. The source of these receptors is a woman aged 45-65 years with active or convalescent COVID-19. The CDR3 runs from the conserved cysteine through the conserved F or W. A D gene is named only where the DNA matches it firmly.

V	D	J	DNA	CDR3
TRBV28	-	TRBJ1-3	TGTGCCAGCAGTTTCCTTGGAAACACCATATATTTT	CASSFLGNTIYF
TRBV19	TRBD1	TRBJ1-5	TGTGCCAGTAGTAAGGACAGGGGGATTACAGGGGTCAATCAGCCCCAGCATTTT	CASSKDRGITGVNQPQHF
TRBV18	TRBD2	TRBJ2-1	TGTGCCAGCTCACCACCGCTAGCGGGGGCTGTTGAGCAGTTCTTC	CASSPPLAGAVEQFF
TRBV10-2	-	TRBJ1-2	TGCGCCAGCCTCCCCTCGGGGGGCGCGCTCGGTGGCTACACCTTC	CASLPSGGALGGYTF
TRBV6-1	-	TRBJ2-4	TGTGCCAGCAGTGAAACATCGAGGGGGAGCTCCATTCAGTACTTC	CASSETSRGSSIQYF
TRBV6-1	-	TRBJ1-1	TGTGCCAGCAGTGAAGCCCCCCACGGGAACACTGAAGCTTTCTTT	CASSEAPHGNTEAFF
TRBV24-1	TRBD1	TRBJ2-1	TGTGCCACCAGTGACTTCACAGGGGGCAATGAGCAGTTCTTC	CATSDFTGGNEQFF
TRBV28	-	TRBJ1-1	TGTGCCACCTATAAAGGGGGTGAAGCTTTCTTT	CATYKGGEAFF
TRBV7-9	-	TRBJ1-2	TGTGCCAGCAGCCCCGGGGGAGGCTATGGCTACACCTTC	CASSPGGGYGYTF
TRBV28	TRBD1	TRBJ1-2	TGTGCCAGCAGTTCCCCCCGGACAGGAGACTATGGCTACACCTTC	CASSSPRTGDYGYTF
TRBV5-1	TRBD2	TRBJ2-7	TGCGCCAGCAGCGTAACTAGCGGGAGGACCGAGCAGTACTTC	CASSVTSGRTEQYF
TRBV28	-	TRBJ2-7	TGTGCCAGCACCCAAGGGGGGACAGTCGCCTCCTACGAGCAGTACTTC	CASTQGGTVASYEQYF
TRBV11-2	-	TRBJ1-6	TGTGCCAGCAGCTTGGCCAGAAATTCACCCCTCCACTTT	CASSLARNSPLHF
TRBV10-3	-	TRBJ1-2	TGTGCCATCAGACGAGACAGGCCCTATGGCTACACCTTC	CAIRRDRPYGYTF
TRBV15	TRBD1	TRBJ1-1	TGTGCCACCAGTTCCGACCGACTCGGACAGGGGAGGGATGCTTTCTTT	CATSSDRLGQGRDAFF
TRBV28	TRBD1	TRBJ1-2	TGTGCCAGCAGGCCCGGGGACAGGGAGGGTTATGGCTACACCTTC	CASRPGDREGYGYTF
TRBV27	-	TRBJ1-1	TGTGCCAGCAGTCCCCACATACCACTGAACACTGAAGCTTTCTTT	CASSPHIPLNTEAFF
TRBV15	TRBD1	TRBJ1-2	TGTGCCACCAGCAGAGGGACAGGGGCAAATGGCTACACCTTC	CATSRGTGANGYTF
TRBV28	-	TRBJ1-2	TGTGCCAGCTACCGGGACATCTATGGCTACACCTTC	CASYRDIYGYTF
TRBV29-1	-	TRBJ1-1	TGCAGCGTTTGGCCCTCACTGAACACTGAAGCTTTCTTT	CSVWPSLNTEAFF
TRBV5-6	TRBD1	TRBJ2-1	TGTGCCAGCAGCTTGAAACAGGGGGGCTACAATGAGCAGTTCTTC	CASSLKQGGYNEQFF
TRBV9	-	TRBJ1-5	TGTGCCAGCAGCGCTGGGGGGGTAAGGCAGCCCCAGCATTTT	CASSAGGVRQPQHF
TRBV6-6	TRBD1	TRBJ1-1	TGTGCCAGCAGTTACGCGGGACAGGGTATCACTGAAGCTTTCTTT	CASSYAGQGITEAFF
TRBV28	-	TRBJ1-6	TGTGCCAGCAGTTACCGACAGGCGGCGACTTCACCCCTCCACTTT	CASSYRQAATSPLHF
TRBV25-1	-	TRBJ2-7	TGTGCCAGCAGCCTTTCGGGGGTTCGCGAGCAGTACTTC	CASSLSGVREQYF
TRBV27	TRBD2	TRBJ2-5	TGTGCCAGCAGTCCCTCGGGGGGTAGCACCCCACGGACCCAGTACTTC	CASSPSGGSTPRTQYF
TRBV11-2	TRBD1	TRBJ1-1	TGTGCCAGCAGCCCGTGGACAGGGGGGGGCACTGAAGCTTTCTTT	CASSPWTGGGTEAFF
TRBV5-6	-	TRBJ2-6	TGTGCCAGCAGCTTCATCAGCGTATCCGGGGCCAACGTCCTGACTTTC	CASSFISVSGANVLTF
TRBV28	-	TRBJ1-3	TGTGCCAGCAGCCTAGGCACCCGGGGGGCTGGAAACACCATATATTTT	CASSLGTRGAGNTIYF
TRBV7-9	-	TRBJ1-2	TGTGCCAGCAGCGAGCAGGGAGGCTATGGCTACACCTTC	CASSEQGGYGYTF
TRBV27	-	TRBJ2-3	TGTGCCAGCAGTTTAGGGACAAGTAGCACAGATACGCAGTATTTT	CASSLGTSSTDTQYF
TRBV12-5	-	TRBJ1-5	TGTGCTAGTGCCCCAAGCGGGGGGAGCAATCAGCCCCAGCATTTT	CASAPSGGSNQPQHF
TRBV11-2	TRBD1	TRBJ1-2	TGTGCCAGCAGCTTAGGGTCATTTGGGACAGGGAGGTCCTATGGCTACACCTTC	CASSLGSFGTGRSYGYTF
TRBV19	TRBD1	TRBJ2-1	TGTGCCAGTAGTATACAGGGGACAGGGGGCACTGAGCAGTTCTTC	CASSIQGTGGTEQFF
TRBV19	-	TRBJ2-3	TGTGCCAGTAGTTCCTCCGGACGTGGCGGGCACACAGATACGCAGTATTTT	CASSSSGRGGHTDTQYF
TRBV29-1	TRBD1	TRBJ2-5	TGCAGCGTTGAACTGTCAGGGGGACGGACCCAGTACTTC	CSVELSGGRTQYF
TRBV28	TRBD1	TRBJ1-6	TGTGCCAGCAGTTTAAGGCCAGGGGGGTCCAATTCACCCCTCCACTTT	CASSLRPGGSNSPLHF
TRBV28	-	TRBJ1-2	TGTGCCAGCAGTTTTTCCGGGGGGTATGGCTACACCTTC	CASSFSGGYGYTF
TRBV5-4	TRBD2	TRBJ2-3	TGTGCCAGCAGCCTAAAGACTAGCGGGAGCCCAGATACGCAGTATTTT	CASSLKTSGSPDTQYF
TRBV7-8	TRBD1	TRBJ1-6	TGTGCCAGCAGCTTAGCGGACAGGCGGACACCCCTCCACTTT	CASSLADRRTPLHF